The 27 T cell receptor beta chains listed next were all sequenced from one sample in a study of metastatic and nonmetastatic thyroid tumors. TCRdb re-called clones from the PCR reads using MiXCR. The sample has tens of thousands of clones, 22% seen once; the top ten hold 3% to 4%. Patients were all untreated before their thyroid surgery. Source material: blood. The receptors originated from a male donor with papillary thyroid cancer or a benign thyroid nodule (not recorded which). Some clones in this sample may be carry-over from other donors' samples.

This clone has a count of ten or more. The chain recombines TRBV12-5 with TRBJ2-7; weak D call: TRBD1 (5 bases). Germline CDR1 is LGHNT and CDR2 is FRNRAP. V shed 7 bases and J shed 3 bases, with 10 bases lying between them. The CDR3 is 12 residues long. The DNA of the CDR3 is TGTGCTAGTGCCTCGCAGGGCTACGAGCAGTACTTC. This sequence encodes CASASQGYEQYF.

V and J are TRBV5-1 and TRBJ1-1; a possible D gene is TRBD1 (6 bases). V was cut by 4 bases and J by 5 bases, with 15 bases left in between. The CDR3 covers 14 residues. The V gene's germline CDR1 is SGHRS and CDR2 YFSETQ. CDR3 in DNA: TGCGCCAGCAGCCCCCTGGAGGGGGGAACTGAAGCTTTCTTT. This translates into CASSPLEGGTEAFF.

There are many counts of this clone. A much larger clone differs by one base, so this may be a read error. The CDR3 DNA is TGCGCCAGCAGCCAACAACAGAACTCCTACGAGCAGTACTTC. It specifies CASSQQQNSYEQYF. The rearrangement joins TRBV4-3 to TRBJ2-7; D uncertain. Germline V CDR1 and CDR2: LGHNA, YSLEER. Trimming shortened V by 2 bases and J by 0 bases, and 8 bases separated the two germline ends. This CDR3 region has 14 residues.

This clone was found many times. The rearrangement links TRBV25-1 to TRBJ1-1, with D hard to call. Per germline, CDR1 MGHDK and CDR2 SYGVNS. The CDR3 has 14 residues. With 3 bases removed from V and 4 bases from J, the gap between germline ends came to 12 bases. CDR3 residues: CASSDRDLATEAFF. In DNA, the CDR3 is TGTGCCAGCAGTGATCGGGATCTAGCCACTGAAGCTTTCTTT.

At least ten counts were recorded for this clone. This sequence joins TRBV5-1 and TRBJ1-1; weak D call: TRBD1 (5 bases). Trimming cost V 1 base and J 4 bases, with 14 bases left between them. The CDR3 length is 15 residues. Germline CDR1 reads SGHRS; CDR2 reads YFSETQ. This CDR3 is CASSLRVGQGTEAFF. The CDR3 DNA reads TGCGCCAGCAGCTTGAGAGTGGGCCAGGGCACTGAAGCTTTCTTT.

The genes are TRBV19 and TRBJ2-7, with D perhaps matching TRBD1 or TRBD2 (5 bases each). Germline V gene lookup returns CDR1 LNHDA and CDR2 SQIVND (reference sequence). The ends were cut back, 9 bases at V and 0 bases at J, with 12 bases in the middle. The CDR3 totals 13 residues. CDR3: CASRGTYSYEQYF. The CDR3 coding sequence is TGTGCCAGCCGAGGGACCTACTCCTACGAGCAGTACTTC.

This clone was found a few times. This chain connects TRBV12-3 or TRBV12-4 to TRBJ1-2; the match to TRBD1 covers 8 bases. With 6 bases clipped from V and 4 bases from J, the junction kept 7 bases outside the gene matches. The length of the CDR3 is 14 residues. CDR3 region: CASRPGQALYGYTF. In nucleotides, the CDR3 is TGTGCCAGCAGACCGGGACAGGCTCTCTATGGCTACACCTTC.

This clone has more than one count but fewer than ten. This sequence joins TRBV5-1 and TRBJ2-1; possibly TRBD1 for D (6 bases). Germline lookup yields CDR1 SGHRS and CDR2 YFSETQ. With 1 base removed from V and 0 bases from J, the gap between germline ends came to 11 bases. The length of the CDR3 is 16 residues. The CDR3 spells CASSLLGQSSYNEQFF. As DNA, the CDR3 is TGCGCCAGCAGCTTGTTAGGACAGAGCTCCTACAATGAGCAGTTCTTC.

The sample holds many counts of this clone. The V call is TRBV5-1, the J call TRBJ1-5; D not resolved. The CDR3 runs to 15 residues. Per the germline V gene, CDR1 is SGHRS and CDR2 is YFSETQ. The germline V and J ends were trimmed by 2 bases and 4 bases, with 13 bases remaining between them. The CDR3 sequence is CASSFEGLRNQPQHF. The CDR3 DNA follows: TGCGCCAGCAGCTTTGAAGGATTGCGGAATCAGCCCCAGCATTTT.

The table lists this clone with a few counts. The chain uses TRBV6-2 or TRBV6-3 and TRBJ2-1, with TRBD2 as a possible D gene (7 bases). This CDR3 spans 16 amino acids. Germline CDR1 and CDR2: MNHEY and SVGEGT. Trimming pared 0 bases from V and 8 bases from J, leaving 17 bases between. The CDR3 protein is CASSYSWLSGGDEQFF. DNA of the CDR3: TGTGCCAGCAGTTACTCATGGCTATCGGGGGGCGATGAGCAGTTCTTC.

In its sample, this clone was seen many times. The chain joins TRBV6-1 to TRBJ2-7; 7 bases fit TRBD2. From germline, CDR1 is MNHNS and CDR2 SASEGT. J gave up 3 bases and V 5 bases, and 1 base lay outside the gene matches. The length of the CDR3 is 12 residues. In DNA, the CDR3 is TGTGCCAGCAGTTCGGGGGGCTACGAGCAGTACTTC. It translates to CASSSGGYEQYF.

The rearrangement uses TRBV20-1 and TRBJ2-2; 7 bases are a match to TRBD2. This CDR3 comprises 13 residues. Germline CDR1 DFQATT, CDR2 SNEGSKA (reference sequence). The J segment lost 7 bases and the V segment lost 0 bases, leaving 2 bases of the junction unmatched. For the CDR3, the DNA is TGCAGTGCTAGAGAAAGGGAGGGCGGGGAGCTGTTTTTT. It specifies CSAREREGGELFF.

The chain carries TRBV20-1 and TRBJ1-6; TRBD1 matches 7 bases. V dropped 7 bases and J dropped 6; count of bases not matched to a gene: 9. Germline V CDR1 and CDR2: DFQATT, SNEGSKA (reference sequence). CDR3 length: 14 amino acids. The CDR3 spells CSGRATGTNSPLHF. The CDR3 nucleotides are TGCAGTGGTAGGGCGACAGGGACTAATTCACCCCTCCACTTT.

This clone was recorded a few times. The chain has TRBV28 and TRBJ1-6; tentative D call: TRBD1 (5 bases). This CDR3 has 15 residues. Trimming stripped 6 bases from V and 9 bases from J, with 18 bases between. Germline CDR1 reads MDHEN; CDR2 reads SYDVKM. The CDR3 DNA sequence: TGTGCCAGCAGCGCCACGGACGGGGCGTGTTCACCCCTCCACTTT. This translates into CASSATDGACSPLHF.

In this sample, this clone turned up many times. The chain employs TRBV7-3 and TRBJ2-3, with 9 bases fitting TRBD2. The CDR3 sequence is 15 residues long. Germline lookup yields CDR1 SGHTA and CDR2 FQGTGA. Trimming took 4 bases from V and 1 from J; bases not matched to a gene: 3. The DNA for the CDR3 is TGTGCCAGCAGCTCTAGCGGGGCCCGCACAGATACGCAGTATTTT. It encodes CASSSSGARTDTQYF.

This clone was counted at least ten times. The CDR3 DNA sequence: TGTGCCAGCAGTGGACAGATCAATGAAAAACTGTTTTTT. Translating gives CASSGQINEKLFF. The chain links TRBV6-1 to TRBJ1-4; tentative D call: TRBD1 (5 bases). V was shortened by 4 bases and J by 5 bases, with 8 bases between the two germline ends. The germline gives CDR1 MNHNS, CDR2 SASEGT. The CDR3 consists of 13 residues.

A few counts support this clone. A much more abundant neighbour one base away suggests this may be a read error. At the DNA level, this CDR3 is encoded by other sequences in the same sample as well. The V call is TRBV20-1, the J call TRBJ2-3, with 7 bases fitting TRBD2. The CDR3 length is 20 residues. The V segment lost 3 bases and the J segment 1 base; nucleotides outside the gene matches: 22. Looked up from germline, CDR1 is DFQATT and CDR2 is SNEGSKA (reference sequence). This CDR3 is CSASSGLGGTSGGGTDTQYF. The CDR3 coding sequence is TGCAGTGCTAGTTCCGGCCTGGGGGGGACCAGCGGCGGAGGCACAGATACGCAGTATTTT.

This clone occurred many times. The chain has TRBV3-1 and TRBJ2-2; 10 bases map to TRBD1. J gave up 5 bases and V 6 bases, and 6 bases lay outside the gene matches. CDR1 is LGHDT, CDR2 YNNKEL, per germline (reference sequence). The CDR3 spans 15 residues. DNA for the CDR3: TGTGCCAGCAGTCTCGACAGGGGGCAAACCGGGGAGCTGTTTTTT. This codes for CASSLDRGQTGELFF.

This clone was found many times. The chain combines TRBV7-2 with TRBJ1-6; the D gene is possibly TRBD1 (6 bases). Germline V gene sequence: CDR1 SGHTA, CDR2 FQGNSA. The CDR3 runs to 13 residues. V lost 6 bases, J lost 9 bases, and 12 bases lay in between. The CDR3 loop is CASRGGLSSPLHF. The CDR3 DNA is TGTGCCAGCAGGGGGGGGCTGAGTTCACCCCTCCACTTT.

This clone was counted many times. The chain joins TRBV5-7 to TRBJ1-2, with D possibly matching TRBD1 (5 bases). TRBV5-7 is noted as an ORF with a role that remains uncertain. CDR3 length: 19 amino acids. The germline V and J ends were trimmed by 4 bases and 5 bases, with 30 bases remaining between them. The CDR3: CASSPILRDGLSPLYGYTF. The CDR3 nucleotides are TGTGCCAGCAGCCCAATCCTCCGGGACGGCCTTTCCCCACTTTATGGCTACACCTTC.

At least ten counts were recorded for this clone. The rearrangement uses TRBV19 and TRBJ2-1; 9 positions match TRBD2. The germline V gene has CDR1 LNHDA and CDR2 SQIVND (reference sequence). CDR3 length: 16 residues. V shed 5 bases and J 3 bases; nucleotides not matched to a gene: 8. The CDR3, as DNA: TGTGCCAGTAGTCCTTTTAGCGGGAGCTTCTACAATGAGCAGTTCTTC. Translation gives CASSPFSGSFYNEQFF.

This clone has more than one count but fewer than ten. This chain connects TRBV28 to TRBJ1-1; 9 bases match TRBD1. The J segment lost 9 bases and the V segment lost 4 bases, leaving 3 bases of the junction unmatched. The CDR3 is 12 amino acids. The germline V gene encodes CDR1 MDHEN and CDR2 SYDVKM. CDR3 amino acids: CASSWGTGQAFF. CDR3 coding DNA: TGTGCCAGCAGTTGGGGGACAGGGCAAGCTTTCTTT. Supplemented by reference TRBV28 and TRBJ1-1, the full variable domain reads DVKVTQSSRYLVKRTGEKVFLECVQDMDHENMFWYRQDPGLGLRLIYFSYDVKMKEKGDIPEGYSVSREKKERFSLILESASTNQTSMYLCASSWGTGQAFFGQGTRLTVV.

This clone was found a few times. The chain combines TRBV12-3 or TRBV12-4 with TRBJ2-7; TRBD1 aligns across 11 bases. Trimming removed 5 bases from V and 3 bases from J; junction bases left unmatched: 3. The CDR3 sequence is 14 residues long. In DNA form, the CDR3 reads TGTGCCAGCAGTAGGACAGGGGGCCTCTACGAGCAGTACTTC. Protein: CASSRTGGLYEQYF.

This clone was counted many times. The chain combines TRBV7-2 with TRBJ1-2, with 8 bases that match TRBD1. Germline trimming cut 2 bases from V and 4 bases from J; bases unmatched to any gene: 3. This CDR3 is built from 14 residues. Germline V lookup: CDR1 SGHTA, CDR2 FQGNSA. The CDR3, as DNA: TGTGCCAGCAGCTTACCGGGACAGGCCTATGGCTACACCTTC. It encodes CASSLPGQAYGYTF.

This clone was seen many times. The rearrangement links TRBV6-1 to TRBJ1-3; D remains ambiguous. The V gene lost 5 bases and the J gene lost 0 bases, with 11 bases spanning the gap. Germline-derived CDR1 and CDR2 are MNHNS and SASEGT. The CDR3 extends over 15 amino acids. The CDR3 region is CASSTTRDSGNTIYF. The CDR3 DNA reads TGTGCCAGCAGTACCACCCGAGACTCTGGAAACACCATATATTTT.

This clone was observed at least ten times. V gene TRBV29-1 combines with J gene TRBJ2-1; D gene uncertain. Germline V gene lookup returns CDR1 SQVTM and CDR2 ANQGSEA. The CDR3 has 12 residues. Trimming took 4 bases from V and 10 from J, leaving 14 bases between them. The CDR3 protein is CSVAGNGREQFF. CDR3 in DNA: TGCAGCGTTGCAGGTAACGGGCGGGAGCAGTTCTTC.

This clone was counted only a few times. Possible read error: a much larger clone is one base away. Within the sample, other DNA sequences also encode this same CDR3. The chain uses TRBV30 and TRBJ2-2, with D perhaps assigned TRBD1 or TRBD2 (5 bases each). The CDR3 runs 13 residues. Per the germline V gene, CDR1 is GTSNPN and CDR2 is SVGIG (reference sequence). The CDR3 DNA reads as TGTGCCTGGACCTGGGGCACCACCGGGGAGTTGTTTTTT. Amino acid sequence: CAWTWGTTGELFF.